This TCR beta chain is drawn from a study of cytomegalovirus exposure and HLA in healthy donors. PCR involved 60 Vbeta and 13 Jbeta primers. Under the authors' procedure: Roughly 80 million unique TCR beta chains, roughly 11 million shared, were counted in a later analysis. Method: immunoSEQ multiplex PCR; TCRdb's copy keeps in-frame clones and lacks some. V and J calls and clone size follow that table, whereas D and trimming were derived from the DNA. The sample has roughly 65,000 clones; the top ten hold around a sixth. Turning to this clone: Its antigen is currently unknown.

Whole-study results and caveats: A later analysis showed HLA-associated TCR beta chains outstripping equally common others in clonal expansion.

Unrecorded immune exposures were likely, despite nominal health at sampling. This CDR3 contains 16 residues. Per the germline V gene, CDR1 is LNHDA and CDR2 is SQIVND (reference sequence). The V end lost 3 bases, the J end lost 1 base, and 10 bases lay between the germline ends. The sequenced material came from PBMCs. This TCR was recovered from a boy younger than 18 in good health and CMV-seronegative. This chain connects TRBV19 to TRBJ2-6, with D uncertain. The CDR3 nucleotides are TGTGCCAGTAGTATTATTTCGGGTTCTGGGGCCAACGTCCTGACTTTC. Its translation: CASSIISGSGANVLTF.